This T cell receptor beta chain was found in a study of naive and memory T cell subsets. Trimming stripped 5 bases from V and 3 bases from J, with 14 bases between. Germline V gives CDR1 DFQATT, CDR2 SNEGSKA (reference sequence). This CDR3 region has 14 residues. Two oligonucleotides, mixed equimolar, formed the beta constant-region primer covering TRBC1 and TRBC2. TCRdb fed the UMI-ligation and nested PCR reads into MiXCR, producing one record per CDR3 protein. The sample has 81,000 or so distinct CDR3 sequences, 7% seen once. Cells stained for CD3, CD4, CD8, CD45RA and CD27 were sorted into four subsets. This clonotype was found a few times.

This receptor was identified in a human donor in good health. Sequencing input: central memory CD4+ T cells from blood. The chain uses TRBV20-1 and TRBJ1-5, with D possibly TRBD1 on 6 matching bases. CDR3 DNA: TGCAGTGCTCCTGGGGGGGGCCCCAATCAGCCCCAGCATTTT. Protein: CSAPGGGPNQPQHF.